This TCR beta chain was identified in a study of blood T cell repertoires in COVID-19. CDR3 size: 14 residues. After removal of 9 bases from V and 7 bases from J, the junction contained 10 bases not matched to a gene. Per the germline V gene, CDR1 is MDHEN and CDR2 is SYDVKM. Using immunoSEQ multiplex PCR, the repertoire was profiled, and TCRdb retains in-frame clones only, with some absent. The repertoire holds tens of thousands of clones, with roughly four fifths as singletons. Sequenced material: peripheral blood. The chain joins TRBV28 to TRBJ1-4; TRBD1 agrees at 8 bases. This receptor was identified in a woman over 75 with acute or convalescent COVID-19. DNA for the CDR3: TGTGCCAGTTTCCCACCAGGGGGCAGTGAAAAACTGTTTTTT. Protein sequence: CASFPPGGSEKLFF.